This TCR beta chain stems from a study of OX40 agonist ivuxolimab in advanced cancers. Whole-study results and caveats: Expanded clones tended on average to be more numerous among CD8+ T cells than CD4+.

For this clone: What it recognizes is unknown.

Using immunoSEQ multiplex PCR, the repertoire was profiled, and TCRdb retains in-frame clones only, with some absent. The table has over 65,000 clones, around 86% seen once. The CDR3 is made up of 13 amino acids. CDR1 is KGHSH and CDR2 is LQKENI in the germline V gene. V gave up 3 bases and J gave up 9 bases, with 15 bases separating them. The receptor comes from an adult with an advanced solid tumor such as melanoma, head and neck, liver or kidney cancer. V usage is TRBV18 and J usage is TRBJ2-7; D is possibly TRBD2 (6 bases). The material sequenced was CD4+ or CD8+ T cells sorted from blood, taken in a trial of the OX40 agonist ivuxolimab. The CDR3 is CASSPRLHGRQYF. The CDR3 DNA follows: TGTGCCAGCTCACCCCGACTCCACGGGAGGCAGTACTTC.